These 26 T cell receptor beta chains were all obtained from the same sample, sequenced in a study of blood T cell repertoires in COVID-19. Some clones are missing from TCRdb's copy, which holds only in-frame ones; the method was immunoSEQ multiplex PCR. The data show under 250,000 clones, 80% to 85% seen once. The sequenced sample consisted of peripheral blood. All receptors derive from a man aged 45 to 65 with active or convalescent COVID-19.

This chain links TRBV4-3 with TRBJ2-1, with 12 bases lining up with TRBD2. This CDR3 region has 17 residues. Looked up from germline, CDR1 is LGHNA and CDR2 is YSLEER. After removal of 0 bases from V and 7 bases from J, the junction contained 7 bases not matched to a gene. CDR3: CASSQDLTSGGRNEQFF. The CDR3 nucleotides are TGCGCCAGCAGCCAAGATCTTACTAGCGGGGGGAGGAATGAGCAGTTCTTC.

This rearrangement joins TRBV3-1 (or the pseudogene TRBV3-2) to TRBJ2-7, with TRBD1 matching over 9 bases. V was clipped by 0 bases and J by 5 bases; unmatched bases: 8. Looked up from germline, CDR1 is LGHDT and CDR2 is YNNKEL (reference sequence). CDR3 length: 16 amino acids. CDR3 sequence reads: CASSQDSGTGNHEQYF. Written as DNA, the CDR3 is TGTGCCAGCAGCCAAGATTCGGGGACAGGGAACCACGAGCAGTACTTC.

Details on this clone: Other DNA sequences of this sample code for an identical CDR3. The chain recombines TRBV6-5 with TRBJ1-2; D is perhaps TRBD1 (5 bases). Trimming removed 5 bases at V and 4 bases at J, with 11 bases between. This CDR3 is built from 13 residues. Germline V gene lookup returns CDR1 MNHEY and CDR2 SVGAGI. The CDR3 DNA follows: TGTGCCAGCAGTCCGCAGGGCCTCTATGGCTACACCTTC. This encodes CASSPQGLYGYTF.

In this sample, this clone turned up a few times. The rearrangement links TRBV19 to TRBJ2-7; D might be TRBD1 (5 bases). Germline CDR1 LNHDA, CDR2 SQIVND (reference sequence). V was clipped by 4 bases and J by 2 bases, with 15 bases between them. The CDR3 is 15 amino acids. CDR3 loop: CASSRDIDSTYEQYF. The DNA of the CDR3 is TGTGCCAGTAGTAGGGATATTGACAGTACCTACGAGCAGTACTTC.

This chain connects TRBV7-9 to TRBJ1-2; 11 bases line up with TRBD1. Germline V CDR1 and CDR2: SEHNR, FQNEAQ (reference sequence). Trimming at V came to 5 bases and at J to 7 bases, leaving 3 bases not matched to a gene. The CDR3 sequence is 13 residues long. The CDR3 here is CASSAGTGGGYTF. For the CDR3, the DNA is TGTGCCAGCAGCGCCGGGACAGGGGGTGGCTACACCTTC.

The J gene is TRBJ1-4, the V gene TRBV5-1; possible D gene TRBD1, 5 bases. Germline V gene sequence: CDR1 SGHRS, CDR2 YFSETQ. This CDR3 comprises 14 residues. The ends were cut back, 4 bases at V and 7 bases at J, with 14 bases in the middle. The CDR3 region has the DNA TGCGCCAGCAGCCCGGGACTTTTAGCTGAAAAACTGTTTTTT. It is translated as CASSPGLLAEKLFF.

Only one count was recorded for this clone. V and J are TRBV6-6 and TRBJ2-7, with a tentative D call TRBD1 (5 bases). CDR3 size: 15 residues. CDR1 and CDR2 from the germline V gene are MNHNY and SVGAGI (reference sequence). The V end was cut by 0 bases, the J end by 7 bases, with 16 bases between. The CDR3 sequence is CASSYSGQALREQYF. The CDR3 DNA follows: TGTGCCAGCAGTTACTCGGGGCAGGCCCTTAGGGAGCAGTACTTC.

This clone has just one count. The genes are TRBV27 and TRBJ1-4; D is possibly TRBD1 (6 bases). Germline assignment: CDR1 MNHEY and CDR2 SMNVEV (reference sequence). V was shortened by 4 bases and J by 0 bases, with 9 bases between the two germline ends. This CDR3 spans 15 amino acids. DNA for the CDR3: TGTGCCAGCAGTTGGACAGTTTCAACTAATGAAAAACTGTTTTTT. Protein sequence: CASSWTVSTNEKLFF.

The CDR3 DNA reads TGTGCCAGCAGCTTAAGCAGACAGGGGGGTGAGCAGTTCTTC. It translates to CASSLSRQGGEQFF. The chain couples TRBV11-3 to TRBJ2-1, with 9 bases lining up with TRBD1. The trim removed 2 bases at V and 9 bases at J, leaving 5 bases unmatched. CDR3 length: 14 amino acids. Germline-derived CDR1 and CDR2 are SGHNT and YENEEA.

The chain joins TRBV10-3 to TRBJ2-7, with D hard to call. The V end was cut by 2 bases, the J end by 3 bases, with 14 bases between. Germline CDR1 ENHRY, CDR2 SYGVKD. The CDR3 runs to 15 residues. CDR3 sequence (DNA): TGTGCCATCAGTGAGGGTGTGCTTTCGGGCTACGAGCAGTACTTC. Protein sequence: CAISEGVLSGYEQYF.

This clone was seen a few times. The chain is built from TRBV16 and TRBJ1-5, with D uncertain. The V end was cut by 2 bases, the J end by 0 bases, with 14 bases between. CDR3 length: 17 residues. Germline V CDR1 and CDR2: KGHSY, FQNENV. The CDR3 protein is CASSQITYWSSNQPQHF. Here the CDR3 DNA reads TGTGCCAGCAGCCAAATCACTTATTGGTCTAGCAATCAGCCCCAGCATTTT.

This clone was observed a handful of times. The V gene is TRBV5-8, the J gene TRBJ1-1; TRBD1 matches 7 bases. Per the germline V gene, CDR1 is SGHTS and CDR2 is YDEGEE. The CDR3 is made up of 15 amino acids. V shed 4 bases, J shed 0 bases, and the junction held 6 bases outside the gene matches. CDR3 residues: CASSTGQPMNTEAFF. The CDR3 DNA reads TGTGCCAGCAGCACGGGACAGCCAATGAACACTGAAGCTTTCTTT. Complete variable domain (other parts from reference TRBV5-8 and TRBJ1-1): EAGVTQSPTHLIKTRGQQATLRCSPISGHTSVYWYQQALGLGLQFLLWYDEGEERNRGNFPPRFSGRQFPNYSSELNVNALELEDSALYLCASSTGQPMNTEAFFGQGTRLTVV.

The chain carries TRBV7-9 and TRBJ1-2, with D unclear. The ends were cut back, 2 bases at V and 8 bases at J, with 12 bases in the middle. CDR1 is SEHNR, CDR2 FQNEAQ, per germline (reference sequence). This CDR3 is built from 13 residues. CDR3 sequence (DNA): TGTGCCAGCAGCTTAAACAGCCCTCTCGGCTACACCTTC. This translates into CASSLNSPLGYTF.

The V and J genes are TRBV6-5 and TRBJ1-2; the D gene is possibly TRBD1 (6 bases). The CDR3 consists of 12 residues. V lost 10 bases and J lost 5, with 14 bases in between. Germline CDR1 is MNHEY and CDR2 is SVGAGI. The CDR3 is CATGANPYGYTF. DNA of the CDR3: TGTGCCACAGGGGCCAACCCGTATGGCTACACCTTC.

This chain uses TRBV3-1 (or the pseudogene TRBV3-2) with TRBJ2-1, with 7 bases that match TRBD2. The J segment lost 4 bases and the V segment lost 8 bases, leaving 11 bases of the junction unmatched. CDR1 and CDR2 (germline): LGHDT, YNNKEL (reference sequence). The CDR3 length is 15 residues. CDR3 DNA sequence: TGTGCCAGCGGGCCCTCGGGTAGCGGGTACAATGAGCAGTTCTTC. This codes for CASGPSGSGYNEQFF.

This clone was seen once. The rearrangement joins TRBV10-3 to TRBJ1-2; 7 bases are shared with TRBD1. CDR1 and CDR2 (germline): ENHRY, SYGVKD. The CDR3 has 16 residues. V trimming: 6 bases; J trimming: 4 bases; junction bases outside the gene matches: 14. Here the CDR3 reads CAIRRDTGDVGYGYTF. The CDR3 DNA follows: TGTGCCATCAGGCGAGACACAGGGGATGTGGGCTATGGCTACACCTTC.

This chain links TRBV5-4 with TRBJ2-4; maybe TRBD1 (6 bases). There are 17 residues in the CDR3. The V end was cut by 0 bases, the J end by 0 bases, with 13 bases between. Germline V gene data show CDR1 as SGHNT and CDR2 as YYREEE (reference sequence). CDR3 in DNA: TGTGCCAGCAGCTTGGGGGCAGGGGAACTAGCCAAAAACATTCAGTACTTC. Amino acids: CASSLGAGELAKNIQYF.

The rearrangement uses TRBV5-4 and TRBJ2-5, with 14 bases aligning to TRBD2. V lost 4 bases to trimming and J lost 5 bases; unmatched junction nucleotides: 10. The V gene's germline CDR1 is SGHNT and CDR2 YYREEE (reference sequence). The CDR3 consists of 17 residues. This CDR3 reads CASSLGLAGASVETQYF. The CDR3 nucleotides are TGTGCCAGCAGCCTGGGACTAGCGGGGGCTTCCGTGGAGACCCAGTACTTC. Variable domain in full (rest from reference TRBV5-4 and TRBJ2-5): ETGVTQSPTHLIKTRGQQVTLRCSSQSGHNTVSWYQQALGQGPQFIFQYYREEENGRGNFPPRFSGLQFPNYSSELNVNALELDDSALYLCASSLGLAGASVETQYFGPGTRLLVL.

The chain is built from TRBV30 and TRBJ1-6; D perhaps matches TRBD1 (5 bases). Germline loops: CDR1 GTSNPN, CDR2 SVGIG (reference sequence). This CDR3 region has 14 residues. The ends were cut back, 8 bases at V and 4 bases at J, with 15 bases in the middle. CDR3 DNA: TGTGCCCTTGGGGCCGCCGGGTATAATTCACCCCTCCACTTT. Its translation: CALGAAGYNSPLHF.

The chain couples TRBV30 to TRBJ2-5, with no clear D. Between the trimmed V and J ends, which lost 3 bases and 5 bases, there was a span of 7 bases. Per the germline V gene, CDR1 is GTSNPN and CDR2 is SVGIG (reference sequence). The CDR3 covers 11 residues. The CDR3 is CAWRASETQYF. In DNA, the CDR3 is TGTGCCTGGAGGGCCTCGGAGACCCAGTACTTC.

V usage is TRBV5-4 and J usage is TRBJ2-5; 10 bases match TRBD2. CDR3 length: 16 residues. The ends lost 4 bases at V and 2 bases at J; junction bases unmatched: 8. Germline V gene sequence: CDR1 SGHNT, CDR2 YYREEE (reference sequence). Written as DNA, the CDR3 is TGTGCCAGCAGCCTCGGGTTAGCGGGGGGACAAGAGACCCAGTACTTC. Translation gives CASSLGLAGGQETQYF.

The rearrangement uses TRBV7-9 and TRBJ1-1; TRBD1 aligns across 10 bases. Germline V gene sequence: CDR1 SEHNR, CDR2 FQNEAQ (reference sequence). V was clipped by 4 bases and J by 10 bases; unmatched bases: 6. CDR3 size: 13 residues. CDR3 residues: CASSWTGGEVAFF. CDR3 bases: TGTGCCAGCAGCTGGACAGGGGGGGAGGTAGCTTTCTTT.

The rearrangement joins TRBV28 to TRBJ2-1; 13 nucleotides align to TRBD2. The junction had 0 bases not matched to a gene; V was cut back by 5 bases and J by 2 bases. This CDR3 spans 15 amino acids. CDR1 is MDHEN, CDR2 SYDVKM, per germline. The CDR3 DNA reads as TGTGCCAGCAGTACTAGCGGGGGGGCCTACAATGAGCAGTTCTTC. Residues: CASSTSGGAYNEQFF.

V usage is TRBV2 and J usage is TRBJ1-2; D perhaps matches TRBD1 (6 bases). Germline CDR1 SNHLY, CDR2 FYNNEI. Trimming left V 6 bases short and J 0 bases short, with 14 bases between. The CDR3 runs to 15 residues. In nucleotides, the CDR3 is TGTGCCAGCAGCCGGGAGGGGGAGGCTAACTATGGCTACACCTTC. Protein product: CASSREGEANYGYTF.

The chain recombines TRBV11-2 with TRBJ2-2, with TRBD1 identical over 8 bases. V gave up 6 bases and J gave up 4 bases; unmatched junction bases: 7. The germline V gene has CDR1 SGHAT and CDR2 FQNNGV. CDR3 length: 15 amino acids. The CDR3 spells CASSSIDRGTGELFF. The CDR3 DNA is TGTGCCAGCAGTTCCATCGACAGGGGCACCGGGGAGCTGTTTTTT.

Written as DNA, the CDR3 is TGTGCCAGCACCTCGACAGGGGGTACTGAAGCTTTCTTT. Residues: CASTSTGGTEAFF. The V gene is TRBV25-1, the J gene TRBJ1-1; TRBD1 aligns across 9 bases. Germline lookup yields CDR1 MGHDK and CDR2 SYGVNS. The CDR3 is made up of 13 amino acids. V lost 7 bases to trimming and J lost 5 bases; unmatched junction nucleotides: 5.